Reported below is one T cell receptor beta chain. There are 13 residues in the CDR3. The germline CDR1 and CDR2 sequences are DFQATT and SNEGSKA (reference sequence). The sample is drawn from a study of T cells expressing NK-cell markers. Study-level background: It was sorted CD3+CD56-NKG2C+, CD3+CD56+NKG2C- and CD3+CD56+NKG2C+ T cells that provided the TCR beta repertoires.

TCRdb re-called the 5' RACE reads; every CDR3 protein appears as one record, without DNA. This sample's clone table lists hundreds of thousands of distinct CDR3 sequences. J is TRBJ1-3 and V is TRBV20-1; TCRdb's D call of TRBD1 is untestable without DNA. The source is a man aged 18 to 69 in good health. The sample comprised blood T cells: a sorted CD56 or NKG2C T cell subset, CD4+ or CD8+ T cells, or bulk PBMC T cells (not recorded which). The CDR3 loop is CSALGQLGNTIYF.